One T cell receptor beta chain is described in this entry. This clonotype was counted at least ten times. Its antigen is still unknown. One base away there is no much larger clone; base qualities are not given. The method was multiplex PCR. Sequencing instrument: Illumina HiSeq 4000. iRepertoire HTBI primers and Arm-PCR amplification of CDR3 regions were used to construct TCR beta libraries. PCR products were gel purified before sequencing. Per the source publication's procedure: Gene usage analysis of CDR3 amino acid clonotypes used the approximately 62 TRBV and more than 13 TRBJ segments found across samples. Filtered high-quality paired reads were merged into contigs using COPE and FqMerger. BLAST was used to align contigs to IMGT TRBV, TRBD and TRBJ reference genes, and CDR3 was defined according to IMGT. Highly expanded clones were defined as clonotypes with a frequency above 0.1%. Repertoire diversity was measured by Shannon entropy, and V-J evenness by the Gini coefficient. A clonotype found in more than one individual was treated as public. The raw public data were reprocessed by TCRdb itself: fastp quality trimming at Q25, MiXCR clonotype calling, in-frame beta chains only. Every CDR3 protein is listed once, alongside the most common genes and DNA of its rows. It is TCRdb's table, rather than the study itself, that gives the V and J calls and clone size. In all, the sample holds 400,000 or so distinct CDR3 sequences, and 23% of those were seen once. The ten largest clones add up to approximately 25% of the sample.

The sample originates from a study of regulatory T cells in long-lasting Graves disease (dated by TCRdb to the early 2020s). Notes on the research overall: Persistent Graves' disease was defined as antithyroid drug treatment for over 5 years with persistently positive TSH receptor autoantibodies. Peripheral blood TCR sequencing and RNA sequencing compared persistent Graves' disease patients with newly diagnosed Graves' disease patients. The study was registered as a clinical trial and conducted in China. A total of 33 samples were covered by TCR sequencing, comprising roughly 13 persistent and around 20 newly diagnosed Graves' disease patients. Persistent Graves' disease patients in the clinical cohort had taken antithyroid drugs for about 10.3 years on average.

From the cysteine through the phenylalanine, the CDR3 covers 17 amino acids. Of all the DNA, just the CDR3 is kept, 51 bases in frame from base 1. From the germline V gene, CDR1 is SGHVS and CDR2 is FNYEAQ. Trimmed from V: 0 bases; trimmed from J: 1 base; junction bases lacking a gene match: 9. Here is what the overall study found, with its caveats: Sequencing and analysis were restricted to the TCR beta chain. The study examined only peripheral blood because the primary lesion, thyroid tissue, could not be accessed. TRBV28, TRBJ1-2 and TRBJ2-5 were preferentially used in persistent disease, while TRBV20-1 and TRBJ2-1 were favored in newly diagnosed disease. As a limitation, the authors acknowledged that the small sample size may reduce accuracy. A larger number of public clonotypes was shared among persistent patients (approximately 2,500) than among newly diagnosed patients (around 890). Persistent Graves' disease patients showed lower TCR Shannon entropy and fewer highly expanded clones than newly diagnosed patients, suggesting clonal expansion.

Sample time point, as interpreted from the label and publication: persistent/refractory GD, antithyroid drugs over 5 years with positive TRAb. For both TCR sequencing and RNA sequencing, RNA was extracted from PBMCs in TRIzol. The diagnosis of Graves' disease was made according to American Thyroid Association guidelines. Recruitment of patients was carried out at an endocrinology department in Xi'an, China. Each patient gave around 9 milliliters of peripheral blood, collected in an EDTA anticoagulant tube. Ficoll Paque Plus density gradient separation was used to isolate PBMCs, and no further T cell sorting was performed. An Agilent 2100 Bioanalyzer and agarose gel were used to check RNA quality, and a NanoDrop 2000 was used to measure RNA concentration.

The material was peripheral blood mononuclear cells (PBMCs), obtained when the disease was refractory, from a patient treated with antithyroid drugs. The chain joins TRBV7-6 to TRBJ2-7; the central 7 bases match TRBD2. This receptor was obtained from a female donor with Graves disease. The CDR3: CASSLARTSYESYEQYF. The DNA is TGTGCCAGCAGCTTAGCCCGGACTAGTTACGAGTCCTACGAGCAGTACTTC.